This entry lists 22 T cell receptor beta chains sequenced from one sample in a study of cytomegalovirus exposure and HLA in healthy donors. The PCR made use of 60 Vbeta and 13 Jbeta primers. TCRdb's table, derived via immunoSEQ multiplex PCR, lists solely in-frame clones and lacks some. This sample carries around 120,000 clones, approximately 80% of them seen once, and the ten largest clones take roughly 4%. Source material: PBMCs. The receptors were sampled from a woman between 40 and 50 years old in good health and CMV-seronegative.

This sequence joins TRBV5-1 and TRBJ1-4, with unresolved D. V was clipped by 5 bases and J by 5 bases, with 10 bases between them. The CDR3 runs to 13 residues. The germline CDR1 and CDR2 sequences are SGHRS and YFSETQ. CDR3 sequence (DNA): TGCGCCAGCAGGATGGGCTTAAATGAAAAACTGTTTTTT. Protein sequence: CASRMGLNEKLFF.

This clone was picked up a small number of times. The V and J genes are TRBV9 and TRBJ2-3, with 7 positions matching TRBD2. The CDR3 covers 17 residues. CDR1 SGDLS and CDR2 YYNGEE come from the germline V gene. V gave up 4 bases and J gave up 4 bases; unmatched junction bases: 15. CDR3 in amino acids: CASSPHSLGGEPDTQYF. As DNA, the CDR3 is TGTGCCAGCAGCCCCCACAGTTTGGGGGGGGAGCCAGATACGCAGTATTTT.

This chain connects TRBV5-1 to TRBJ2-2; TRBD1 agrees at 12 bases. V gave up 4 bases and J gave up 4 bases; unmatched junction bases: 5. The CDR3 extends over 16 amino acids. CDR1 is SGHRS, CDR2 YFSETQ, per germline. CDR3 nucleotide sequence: TGCGCCAGCAGCGGGACAGGGGGCAGTTTCACCGGGGAGCTGTTTTTT. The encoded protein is CASSGTGGSFTGELFF.

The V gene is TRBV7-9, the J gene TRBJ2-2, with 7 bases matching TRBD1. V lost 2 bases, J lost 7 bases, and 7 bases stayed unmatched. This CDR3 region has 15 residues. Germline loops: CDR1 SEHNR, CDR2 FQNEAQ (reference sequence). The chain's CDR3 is CASSLSRGLGGELFF. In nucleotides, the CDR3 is TGTGCCAGCAGCTTATCAAGGGGGCTCGGCGGGGAGCTGTTTTTT.

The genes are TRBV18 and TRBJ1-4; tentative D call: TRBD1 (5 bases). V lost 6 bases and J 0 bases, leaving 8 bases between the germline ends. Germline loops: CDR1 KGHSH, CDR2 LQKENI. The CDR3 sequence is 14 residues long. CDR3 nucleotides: TGTGCCAGCTCGCAGACAGCAACTAATGAAAAACTGTTTTTT. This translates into CASSQTATNEKLFF.

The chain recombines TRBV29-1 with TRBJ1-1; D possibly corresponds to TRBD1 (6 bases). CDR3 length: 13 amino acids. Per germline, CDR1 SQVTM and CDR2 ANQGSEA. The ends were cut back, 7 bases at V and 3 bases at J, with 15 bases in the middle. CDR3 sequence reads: CSGVGTNDTEAFF. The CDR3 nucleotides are TGCAGCGGCGTGGGGACAAACGACACTGAAGCTTTCTTT.

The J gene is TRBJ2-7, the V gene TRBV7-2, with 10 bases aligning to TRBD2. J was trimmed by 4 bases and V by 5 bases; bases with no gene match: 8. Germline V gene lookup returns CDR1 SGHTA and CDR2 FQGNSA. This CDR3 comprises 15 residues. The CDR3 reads CASSATSGVQYEQYF. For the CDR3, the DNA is TGTGCCAGCAGCGCAACTAGCGGGGTTCAATACGAGCAGTACTTC.

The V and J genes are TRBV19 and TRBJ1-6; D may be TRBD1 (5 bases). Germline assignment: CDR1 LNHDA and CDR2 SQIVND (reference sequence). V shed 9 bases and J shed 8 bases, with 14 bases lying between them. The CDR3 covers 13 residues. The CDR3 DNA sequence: TGTGCCAGCAGCACCTCGGGGGATTCACCCCTCCACTTT. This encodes CASSTSGDSPLHF.

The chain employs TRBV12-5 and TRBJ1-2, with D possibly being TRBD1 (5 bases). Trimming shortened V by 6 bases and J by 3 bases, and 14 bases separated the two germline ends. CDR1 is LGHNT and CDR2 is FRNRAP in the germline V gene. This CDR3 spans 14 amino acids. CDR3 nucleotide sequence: TGTGCTAGTGGCCCGGGACTCCCCTACTATGGCTACACCTTC. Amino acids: CASGPGLPYYGYTF.

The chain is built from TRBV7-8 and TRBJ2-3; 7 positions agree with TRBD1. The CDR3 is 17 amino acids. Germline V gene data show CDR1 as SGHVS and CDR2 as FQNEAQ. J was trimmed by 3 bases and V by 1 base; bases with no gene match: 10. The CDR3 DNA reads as TGTGCCAGCAGCTTAGGTATAGGGGGCCGGTGGACAGATACGCAGTATTTT. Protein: CASSLGIGGRWTDTQYF.

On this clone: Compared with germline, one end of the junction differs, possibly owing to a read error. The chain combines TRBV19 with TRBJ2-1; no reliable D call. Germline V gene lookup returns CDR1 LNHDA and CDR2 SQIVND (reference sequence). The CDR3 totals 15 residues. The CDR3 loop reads CASSIEQPSYNEKFF. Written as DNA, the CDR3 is TGTGCCAGTAGTATTGAACAGCCTTCCTACAATGAGAAGTTCTTC.

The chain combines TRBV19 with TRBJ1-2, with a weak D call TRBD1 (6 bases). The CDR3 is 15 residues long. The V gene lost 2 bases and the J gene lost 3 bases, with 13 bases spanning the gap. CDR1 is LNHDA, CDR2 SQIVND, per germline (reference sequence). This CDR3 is CASSISATGDYGYTF. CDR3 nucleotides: TGTGCCAGTAGTATATCCGCGACAGGCGACTATGGCTACACCTTC.

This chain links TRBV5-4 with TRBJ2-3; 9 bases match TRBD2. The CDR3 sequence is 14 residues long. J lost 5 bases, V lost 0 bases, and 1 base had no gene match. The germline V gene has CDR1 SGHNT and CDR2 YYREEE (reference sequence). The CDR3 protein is CASSLGLAEDTQYF. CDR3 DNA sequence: TGTGCCAGCAGCTTGGGACTAGCGGAAGATACGCAGTATTTT. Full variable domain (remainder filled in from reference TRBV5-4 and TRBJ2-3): ETGVTQSPTHLIKTRGQQVTLRCSSQSGHNTVSWYQQALGQGPQFIFQYYREEENGRGNFPPRFSGLQFPNYSSELNVNALELDDSALYLCASSLGLAEDTQYFGPGTRLTVL.

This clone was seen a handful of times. The CDR3 sequence: CASSFSAGTGIEAFF. CDR3 DNA: TGTGCCAGCAGCTTTTCCGCCGGGACAGGGATCGAAGCTTTCTTT. The chain joins TRBV5-5 to TRBJ1-1; 9 bases are shared with TRBD1. Losses at the gene ends were 2 bases for V and 8 bases for J; bases not matched to a gene: 10. The CDR3 loop spans 15 amino acids. The germline gives CDR1 SGHKS, CDR2 YYEKEE (reference sequence).

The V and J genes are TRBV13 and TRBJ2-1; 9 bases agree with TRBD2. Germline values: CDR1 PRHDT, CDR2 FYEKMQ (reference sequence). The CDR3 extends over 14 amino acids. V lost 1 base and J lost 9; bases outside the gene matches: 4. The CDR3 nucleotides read TGTGCCAGCAGCTTAGAGCGGGGGGTGGGTGAGCAGTTCTTC. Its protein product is CASSLERGVGEQFF.

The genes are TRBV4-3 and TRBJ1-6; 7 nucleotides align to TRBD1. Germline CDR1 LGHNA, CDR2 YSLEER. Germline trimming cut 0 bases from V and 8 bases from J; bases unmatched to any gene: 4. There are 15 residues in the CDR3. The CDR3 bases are TGCGCCAGCAGCCAAGATGGGGGACAGTATTCACCCCTCCACTTT. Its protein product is CASSQDGGQYSPLHF.

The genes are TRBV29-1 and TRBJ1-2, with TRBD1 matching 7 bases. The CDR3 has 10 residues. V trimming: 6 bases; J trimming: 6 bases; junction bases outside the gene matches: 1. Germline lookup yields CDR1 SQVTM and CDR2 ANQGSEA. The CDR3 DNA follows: TGCAGCGTCGACAGGGATGGCTACACCTTC. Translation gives CSVDRDGYTF.

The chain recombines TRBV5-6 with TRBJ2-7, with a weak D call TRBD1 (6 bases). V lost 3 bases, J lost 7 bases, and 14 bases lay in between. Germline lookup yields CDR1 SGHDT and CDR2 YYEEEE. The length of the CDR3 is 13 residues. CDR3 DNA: TGTGCCAGCAGCTCAGGTGGGGGACAAGAGCAGTACTTC. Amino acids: CASSSGGGQEQYF. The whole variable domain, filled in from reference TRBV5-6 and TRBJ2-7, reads DAGVTQSPTHLIKTRGQQVTLRCSPKSGHDTVSWYQQALGQGPQFIFQYYEEEERQRGNFPDRFSGHQFPNYSSELNVNALLLGDSALYLCASSSGGGQEQYFGPGTRLTVT.

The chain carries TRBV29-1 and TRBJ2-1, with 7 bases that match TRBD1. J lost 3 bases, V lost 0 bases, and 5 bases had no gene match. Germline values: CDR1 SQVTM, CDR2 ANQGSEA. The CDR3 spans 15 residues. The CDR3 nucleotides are TGCAGCGTTGAAGAGACGAGGGGGCACTACAATGAGCAGTTCTTC. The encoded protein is CSVEETRGHYNEQFF.

As DNA, the CDR3 is TGTGCCAGCCGAGTAGCGAACACTGAAGCTTTCTTT. The encoded protein is CASRVANTEAFF. The V call is TRBV28, the J call TRBJ1-1; no reliable D call. Germline V gene data show CDR1 as MDHEN and CDR2 as SYDVKM. This CDR3 is 12 amino acids long. V was pared by 8 bases and J by 1 base, with 8 bases between.

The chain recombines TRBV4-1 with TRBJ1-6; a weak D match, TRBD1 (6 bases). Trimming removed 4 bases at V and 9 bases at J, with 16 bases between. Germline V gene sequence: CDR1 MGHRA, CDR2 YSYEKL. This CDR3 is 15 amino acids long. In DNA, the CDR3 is TGCGCCAGCAGCCCCAGACAGGTTGGTCGTTCACCCCTCCACTTT. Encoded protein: CASSPRQVGRSPLHF.

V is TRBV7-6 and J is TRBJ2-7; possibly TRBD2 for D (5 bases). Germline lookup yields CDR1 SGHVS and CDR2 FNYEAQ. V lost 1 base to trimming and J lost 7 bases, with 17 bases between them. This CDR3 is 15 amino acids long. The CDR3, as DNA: TGTGCCAGCAGCTTAGAGGGCCTGGGCCGCGGGGAGCAGTACTTC. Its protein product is CASSLEGLGRGEQYF. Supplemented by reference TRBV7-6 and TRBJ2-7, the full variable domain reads GAGVSQSPRYKVTKRGQDVALRCDPISGHVSLYWYRQALGQGPEFLTYFNYEAQQDKSGLPNDRFSAERPEGSISTLTIQRTEQRDSAMYRCASSLEGLGRGEQYFGPGTRLTVT.